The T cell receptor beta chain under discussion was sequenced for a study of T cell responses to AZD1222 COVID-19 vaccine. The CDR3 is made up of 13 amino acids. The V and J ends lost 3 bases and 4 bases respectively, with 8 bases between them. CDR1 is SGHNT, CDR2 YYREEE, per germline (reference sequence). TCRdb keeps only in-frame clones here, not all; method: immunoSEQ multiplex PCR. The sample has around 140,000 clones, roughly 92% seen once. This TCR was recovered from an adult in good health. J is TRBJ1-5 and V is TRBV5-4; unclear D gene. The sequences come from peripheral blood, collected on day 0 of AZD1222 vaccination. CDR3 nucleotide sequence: TGTGCCAGCAGCTCGGAGGGAAATCAGCCCCAGCATTTT. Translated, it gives CASSSEGNQPQHF.